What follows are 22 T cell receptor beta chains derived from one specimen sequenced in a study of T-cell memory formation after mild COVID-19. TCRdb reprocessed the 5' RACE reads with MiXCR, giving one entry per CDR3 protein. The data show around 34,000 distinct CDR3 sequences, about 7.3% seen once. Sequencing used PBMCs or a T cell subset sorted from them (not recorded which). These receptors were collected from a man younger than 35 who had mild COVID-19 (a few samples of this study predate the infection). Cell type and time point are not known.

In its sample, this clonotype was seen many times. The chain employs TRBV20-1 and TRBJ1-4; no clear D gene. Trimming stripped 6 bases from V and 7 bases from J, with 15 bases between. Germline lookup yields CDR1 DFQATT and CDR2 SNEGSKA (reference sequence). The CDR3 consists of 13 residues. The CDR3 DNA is TGCAGTGCGATGGTTGCCGTCGGTGAAAAACTGTTTTTT. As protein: CSAMVAVGEKLFF.

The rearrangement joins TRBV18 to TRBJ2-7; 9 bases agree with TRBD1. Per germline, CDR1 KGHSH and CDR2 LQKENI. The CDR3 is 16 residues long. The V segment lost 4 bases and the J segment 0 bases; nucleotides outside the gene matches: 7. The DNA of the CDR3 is TGTGCCAGCTCACTAAGGACAGGGGCGAGCTCCTACGAGCAGTACGTC. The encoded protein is CASSLRTGASSYEQYV.

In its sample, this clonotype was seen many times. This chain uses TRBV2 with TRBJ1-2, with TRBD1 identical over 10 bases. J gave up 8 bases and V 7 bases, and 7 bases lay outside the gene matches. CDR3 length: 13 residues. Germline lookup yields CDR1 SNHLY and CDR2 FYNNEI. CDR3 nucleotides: TGTGCCAGCACCAGGGACAGGGGTAACGGCTACACCTTC. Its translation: CASTRDRGNGYTF. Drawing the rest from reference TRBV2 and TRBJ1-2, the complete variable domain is EPEVTQTPSHQVTQMGQEVILRCVPISNHLYFYWYRQILGQKVEFLVSFYNNEISEKSEIFDDQFSVERPDGSNFTLKIRSTKLEDSAMYFCASTRDRGNGYTFGSGTRLTVV.

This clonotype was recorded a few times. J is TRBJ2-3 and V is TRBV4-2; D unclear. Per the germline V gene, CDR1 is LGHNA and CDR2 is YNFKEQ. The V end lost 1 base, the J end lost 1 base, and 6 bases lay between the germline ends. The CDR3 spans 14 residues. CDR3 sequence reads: CASSQGYGTDTQYF. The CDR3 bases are TGTGCCAGCAGCCAAGGTTACGGCACAGATACGCAGTATTTT.

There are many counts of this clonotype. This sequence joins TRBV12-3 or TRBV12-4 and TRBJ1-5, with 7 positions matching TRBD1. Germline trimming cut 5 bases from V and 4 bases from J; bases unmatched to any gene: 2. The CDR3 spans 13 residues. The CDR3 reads CASSPQGNQPQHF. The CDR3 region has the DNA TGTGCCAGCAGTCCACAGGGGAATCAGCCCCAGCATTTT.

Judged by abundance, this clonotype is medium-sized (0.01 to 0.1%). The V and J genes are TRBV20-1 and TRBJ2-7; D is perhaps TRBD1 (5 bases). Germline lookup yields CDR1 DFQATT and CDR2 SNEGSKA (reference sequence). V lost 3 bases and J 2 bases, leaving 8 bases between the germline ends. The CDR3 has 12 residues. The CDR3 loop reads CSARTAAYEQYF. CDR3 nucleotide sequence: TGCAGTGCTAGGACAGCTGCCTACGAGCAGTACTTC.

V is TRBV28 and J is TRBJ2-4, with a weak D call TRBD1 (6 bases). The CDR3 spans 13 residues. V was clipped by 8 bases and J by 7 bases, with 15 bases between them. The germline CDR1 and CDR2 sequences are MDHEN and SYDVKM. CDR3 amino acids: CASRPGQVNIQYF. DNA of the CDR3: TGTGCCAGCCGTCCGGGACAAGTCAACATTCAGTACTTC. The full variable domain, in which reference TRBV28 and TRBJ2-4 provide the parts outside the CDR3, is DVKVTQSSRYLVKRTGEKVFLECVQDMDHENMFWYRQDPGLGLRLIYFSYDVKMKEKGDIPEGYSVSREKKERFSLILESASTNQTSMYLCASRPGQVNIQYFGAGTRLSVL.

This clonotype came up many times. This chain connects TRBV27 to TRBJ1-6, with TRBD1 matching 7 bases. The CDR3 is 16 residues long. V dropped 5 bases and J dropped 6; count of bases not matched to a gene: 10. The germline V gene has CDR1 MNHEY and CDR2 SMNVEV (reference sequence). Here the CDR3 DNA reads TGTGCCAGCAGTCTGGGGAGGGACAGAAGTAATTCACCCCTCCACTTT. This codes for CASSLGRDRSNSPLHF.

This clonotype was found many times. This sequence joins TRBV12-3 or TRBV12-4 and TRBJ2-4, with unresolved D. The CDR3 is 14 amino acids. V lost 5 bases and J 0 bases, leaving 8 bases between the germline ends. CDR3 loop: CASSPGLAKNIQYF. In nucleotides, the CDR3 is TGTGCCAGCAGTCCCGGGTTAGCCAAAAACATTCAGTACTTC.

The DNA of the CDR3 is TGTGCCAGCAGTTACCCGACAGAGATGAACACCGGGGAGCTGTTTTTT. Amino acids: CASSYPTEMNTGELFF. This rearrangement joins TRBV6-2 or TRBV6-3 to TRBJ2-2; D is possibly TRBD1 (5 bases). In germline, CDR1 is MNHEY, CDR2 SVGEGT. The V end was cut by 2 bases, the J end by 1 base, with 11 bases between. CDR3 length equals 16 residues.

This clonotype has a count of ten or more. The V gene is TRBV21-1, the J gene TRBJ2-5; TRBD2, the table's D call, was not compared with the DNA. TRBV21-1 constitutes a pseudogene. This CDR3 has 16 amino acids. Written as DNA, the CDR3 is TGTGCCAGCAGCAAAGTGCCCCTCTGGCGGCAAGAGACCCAGTACTTC. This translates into CASSKVPLWRQETQYF.

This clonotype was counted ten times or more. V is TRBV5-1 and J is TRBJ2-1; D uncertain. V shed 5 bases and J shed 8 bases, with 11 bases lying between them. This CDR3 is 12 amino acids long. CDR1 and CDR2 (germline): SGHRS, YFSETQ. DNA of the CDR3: TGCGCCAGCAGGCTGGGGTTGGATGAGCAGTTCTTC. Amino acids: CASRLGLDEQFF. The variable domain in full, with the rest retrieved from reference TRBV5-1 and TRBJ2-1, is KAGVTQTPRYLIKTRGQQVTLSCSPISGHRSVSWYQQTPGQGLQFLFEYFSETQRNKGNFPGRFSGRQFSNSRSEMNVSTLELGDSALYLCASRLGLDEQFFGPGTRLTVL.

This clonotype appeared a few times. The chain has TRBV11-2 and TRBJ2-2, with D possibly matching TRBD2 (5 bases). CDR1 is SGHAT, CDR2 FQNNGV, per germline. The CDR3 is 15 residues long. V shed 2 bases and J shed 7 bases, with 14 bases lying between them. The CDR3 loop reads CASSLIASRGGELFF. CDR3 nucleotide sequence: TGTGCCAGCAGCTTAATTGCCTCTCGGGGCGGGGAGCTGTTTTTT.

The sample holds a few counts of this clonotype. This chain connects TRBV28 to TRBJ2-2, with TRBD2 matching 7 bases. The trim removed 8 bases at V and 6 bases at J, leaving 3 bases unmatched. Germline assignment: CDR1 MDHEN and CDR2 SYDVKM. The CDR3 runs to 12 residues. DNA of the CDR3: TGTGCCAGCGGGGGGGGTGCCGGGGAGCTGTTTTTT. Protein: CASGGGAGELFF.

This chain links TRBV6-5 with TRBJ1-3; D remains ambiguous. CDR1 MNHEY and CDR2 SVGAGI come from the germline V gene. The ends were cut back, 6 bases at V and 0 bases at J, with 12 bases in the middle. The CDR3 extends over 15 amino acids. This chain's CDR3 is CASSHPSPSGNTIYF. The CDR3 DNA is TGTGCCAGCAGCCATCCCTCCCCCTCTGGAAACACCATATATTTT.

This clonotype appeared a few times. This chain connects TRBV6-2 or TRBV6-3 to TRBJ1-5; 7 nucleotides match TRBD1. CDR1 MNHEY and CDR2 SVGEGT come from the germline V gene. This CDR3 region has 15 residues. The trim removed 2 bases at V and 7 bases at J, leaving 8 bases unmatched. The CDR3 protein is CASSYHERTGQPQHF. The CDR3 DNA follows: TGTGCCAGCAGTTACCACGAACGGACAGGACAGCCCCAGCATTTT.

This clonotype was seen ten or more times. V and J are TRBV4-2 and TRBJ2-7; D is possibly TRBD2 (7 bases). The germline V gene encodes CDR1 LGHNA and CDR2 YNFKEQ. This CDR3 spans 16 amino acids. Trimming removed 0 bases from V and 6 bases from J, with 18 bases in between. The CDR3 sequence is CASSQDGGGGPGEQYF. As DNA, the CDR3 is TGTGCCAGCAGCCAAGATGGAGGGGGGGGCCCCGGCGAGCAGTACTTC.

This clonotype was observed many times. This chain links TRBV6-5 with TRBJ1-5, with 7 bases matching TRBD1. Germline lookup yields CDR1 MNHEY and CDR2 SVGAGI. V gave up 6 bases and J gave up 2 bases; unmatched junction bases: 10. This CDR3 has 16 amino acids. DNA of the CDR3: TGTGCCAGCAGCCCGAAAGGGGGCTATGGCAATCAGCCCCAGCATTTT. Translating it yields CASSPKGGYGNQPQHF.

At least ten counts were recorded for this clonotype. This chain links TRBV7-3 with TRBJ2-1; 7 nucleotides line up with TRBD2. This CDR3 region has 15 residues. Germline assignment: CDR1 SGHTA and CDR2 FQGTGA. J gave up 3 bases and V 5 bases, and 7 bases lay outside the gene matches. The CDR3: CASSVSSGLYNEQFF. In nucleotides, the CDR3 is TGTGCCAGCAGCGTCTCTAGCGGACTCTACAATGAGCAGTTCTTC.

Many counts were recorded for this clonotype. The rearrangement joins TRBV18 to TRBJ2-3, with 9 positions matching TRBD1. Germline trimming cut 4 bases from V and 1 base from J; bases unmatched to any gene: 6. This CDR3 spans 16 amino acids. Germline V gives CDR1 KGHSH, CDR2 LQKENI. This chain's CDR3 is CASSRDRDRGTDTQYF. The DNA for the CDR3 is TGTGCCAGCTCACGGGACCGGGACAGGGGCACAGATACGCAGTATTTT.

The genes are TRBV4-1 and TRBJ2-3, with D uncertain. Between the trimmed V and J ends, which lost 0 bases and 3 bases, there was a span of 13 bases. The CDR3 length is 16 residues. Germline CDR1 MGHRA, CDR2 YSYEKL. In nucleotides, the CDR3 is TGCGCCAGCAGCCAAGATGGCCCTCTGGGGACAGATACGCAGTATTTT. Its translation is CASSQDGPLGTDTQYF.

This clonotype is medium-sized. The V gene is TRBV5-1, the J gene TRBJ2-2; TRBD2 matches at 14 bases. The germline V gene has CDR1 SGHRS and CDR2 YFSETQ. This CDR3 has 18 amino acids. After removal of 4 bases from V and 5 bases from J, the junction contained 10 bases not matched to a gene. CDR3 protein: CASSPFGTSGGGTGELFF. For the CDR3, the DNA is TGCGCCAGCAGCCCCTTCGGGACTAGCGGGGGAGGAACCGGGGAGCTGTTTTTT.